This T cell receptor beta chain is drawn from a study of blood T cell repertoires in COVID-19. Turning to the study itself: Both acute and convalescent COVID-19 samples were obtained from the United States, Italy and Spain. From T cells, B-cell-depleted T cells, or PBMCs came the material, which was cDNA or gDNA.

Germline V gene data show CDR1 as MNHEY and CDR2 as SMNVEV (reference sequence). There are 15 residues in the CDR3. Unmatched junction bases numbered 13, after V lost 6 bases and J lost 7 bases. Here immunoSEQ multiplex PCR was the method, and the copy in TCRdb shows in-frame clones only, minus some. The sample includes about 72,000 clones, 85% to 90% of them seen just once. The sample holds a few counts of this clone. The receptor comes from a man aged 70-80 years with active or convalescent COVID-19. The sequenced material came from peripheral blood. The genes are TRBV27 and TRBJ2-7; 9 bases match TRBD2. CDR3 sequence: CASSDFGYAGGEQYF. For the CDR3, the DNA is TGTGCCAGCAGCGATTTCGGCTACGCGGGGGGGGAGCAGTACTTC.